This entry features one T cell receptor (beta chain) sequence. The target antigen is unknown. The data were obtained in a study of blood T cells in healthy people across ages. General study points: Donor CMV infection status was unknown, possibly confounding age-related changes in expanded clonotypes. The study found TCR beta diversity correlated strongly with naive T cell percentage.

Using a J-beta primer mix together with a sample-barcoded 5' primer, a second PCR was run for about 6 to 11 cycles. A template-switch adaptor with 12 random nucleotides tagged each cDNA molecule. TCRdb reprocessed the 5' RACE reads via MiXCR and lists one record per CDR3 protein. The data hold about 1.4 million distinct CDR3 sequences, with approximately 59% observed a single time. Trimming removed 5 bases from V and 6 bases from J, with 14 bases in between. CDR3 size: 12 residues. CDR1 is DFQATT, CDR2 SNEGSKA, per germline (reference sequence). Samples each yielded at least 6 micrograms of total RNA.

Source material: blood. This chain links TRBV20-1 with TRBJ2-7, with D possibly being TRBD2 (6 bases). The sequence came from a man aged 18 to 30 in good health. CDR3 DNA sequence: TGCAGTGCTGCGGGACTCCTCTCCGAGCAGTACTTC. Its translation: CSAAGLLSEQYF.